The sample holds a few counts of the clone carrying this TCR beta chain. Its antigen is undetermined. This sample is drawn from a study of CD8+CD57+ T cells in acquired aplastic anemia. Overall study context: Sorted cells (CD4+ and CD8+) yielded DNA amounts that averaged approximately 3.2 ug. Healthy donor sequencing depth: 8.5 million to 10.8 million CD4+, 11 million to 13 million CD8+ reads.

Genomic DNA provided the template from which TCR beta VDJ and CDR3 profiles were obtained. TCRdb recomputed calls from the reads with MiXCR, one row per CDR3 protein. The sample includes roughly 170,000 distinct CDR3 sequences, 55% to 80% of them seen just once. Study findings and constraints: Patients shared 25 to 35 CD8+ CDR3 sequences with controls.

CDR1 and CDR2 from the germline V gene are SGHNT and YENEEA. The ends were cut back, 8 bases at V and 6 bases at J, with 8 bases in the middle. The length of the CDR3 is 10 residues. The chain uses TRBV11-3 and TRBJ2-7; TRBD1 might be the D (5 bases). Input material: sorted CD4+, CD8+, or CD8+CD57+ T cells (not recorded which) from PBMCs. This receptor was taken from a human donor in good health. CDR3 protein: CASPRGEQYF. Here the CDR3 DNA reads TGTGCCAGCCCTAGGGGCGAGCAGTACTTC.